This record looks at one TCR beta chain sequence and its context. The junction departs from the called germline gene at one end, perhaps through a read error. Using immunoSEQ multiplex PCR, the repertoire was profiled, and TCRdb retains in-frame clones only, with some absent. The sample carries around 98,000 clones, over 70% recorded once. The data originate from a study of blood T cell repertoires in COVID-19. The specimen was peripheral blood. This receptor was obtained from a man aged 70-80 years with acute or convalescent COVID-19.

This chain's CDR3 is CVSSRGQGRQETQYF. DNA for the CDR3: TGTGTCAGCAGCCGGGGACAGGGGAGACAAGAGACCCAGTACTTC. The rearrangement links TRBV7-2 to TRBJ2-5; 10 bases are shared with TRBD1. The germline CDR1 and CDR2 sequences are SGHTA and FQGNSA. The CDR3 contains 15 residues.